This is a list of T cell receptor beta chains from one sample in a study of blood T cell repertoires in COVID-19. Sequencing was performed with immunoSEQ multiplex PCR; in TCRdb, only in-frame clones are kept and a portion is missing. The sample holds roughly 300,000 clones; approximately 91% are singletons and the top ten take under 3%. The sample consisted of PBMCs or T cells enriched from blood (not recorded which). All receptors derive from a woman aged 40 to 50 with acute COVID-19. CDR3s include the opening cysteine and the closing phenylalanine or tryptophan. D genes are given only for firm matches. Expanded clones are given a class, and other clones once, few, many or no size at all.

abundance	j_gene	len	d_gene	v_gene	CDR3nt	CDR3aa
NA	TRBJ1-2	11	NA	TRBV20-1	TGCAGTTCCTTCGATTCCCGGGGCTACACCTTC	CSSFDSRGYTF
NA	TRBJ2-7	13	NA	TRBV6-5	TGTGCCAGCAGTCCTGACAGAACCTACGAGCAGTACTTC	CASSPDRTYEQYF
NA	TRBJ2-5	16	NA	TRBV3-1/TRBV3-2	TGTGCCAGCAGCCAAGATGGAGGGGGCGACTGGGCGACCCAGTACTTC	CASSQDGGGDWATQYF
NA	TRBJ1-1	13	TRBD1	TRBV6-5	TGTGCCAGCAGTAACAGGGGGAGCACTGAAGCTTTCTTT	CASSNRGSTEAFF
once	TRBJ2-1	13	NA	TRBV6-2/TRBV6-3	TGTGCCAGCAGTTACTCTAGCCTCGATGAGCAGTTCTTC	CASSYSSLDEQFF
NA	TRBJ1-1	12	NA	TRBV30	TGTGCCTGGAAACAGGGGAACACTGAAGCTTTCTTT	CAWKQGNTEAFF
NA	TRBJ2-1	13	NA	TRBV29-1	TGCAGCGTTGAAGGCCAACAGGGAACACAGCAGTTCTTC	CSVEGQQGTQQFF
NA	TRBJ2-7	13	TRBD2	TRBV10-3	TGTGCCACCTCCGGGACTATATCCTACGAGCAGTACTTC	CATSGTISYEQYF
NA	TRBJ2-3	16	TRBD2	TRBV4-1	TGCGCCAGCAGCCAAGCTTCGGGACTAGAGGAGAATACGCAGTATTTT	CASSQASGLEENTQYF
NA	TRBJ1-5	15	NA	TRBV30	TGTGCCTGGAGTCCACTCGCAGCCGGGGGGCAGCCCCAGCATTTT	CAWSPLAAGGQPQHF
NA	TRBJ1-1	16	TRBD1	TRBV6-2/TRBV6-3	TGTGCCAGCAGCTCTGGGGTAGGGGGCGGAGACACTGAAGCTTTCTTT	CASSSGVGGGDTEAFF
NA	TRBJ1-2	15	TRBD1	TRBV5-5	TGTGCCAGCAGCTTGGTCGCAGGGGGCGACTATGGCTACACCTTC	CASSLVAGGDYGYTF
NA	TRBJ2-7	15	TRBD2	TRBV2	TGTGCCAGCAGTGGGACTAGCGGGAGAGGGAACGAGCAGTACTTC	CASSGTSGRGNEQYF
NA	TRBJ2-3	16	TRBD2	TRBV18	TGTGCCAGCTCCCCAATTGCGGGGGGCGCAACAGATACGCAGTATTTT	CASSPIAGGATDTQYF